This TCR beta chain was profiled in a study of beta chain features in type 1 diabetes (dated by TCRdb to 2016 to 2019). Regarding the complete study: Patients and healthy donors did not differ in mean age, gender distribution, total cell number or subset yield. A total of some 100,000,000 sorted cells were examined across all samples, and a strong correlation was observed between cell number per subset and RNA yield. The study compared the TCRB repertoires of sorted circulating CD4+ T cell subsets in recently diagnosed type 1 diabetes patients with those in matched healthy donors. Regulatory and stem cell-like memory subsets were isolated from only 8 patients and 8 healthy donors, whereas naive and central memory subsets came from all 28 donors.

Regarding this clone: The clone's antigen remains unknown. The sample holds no much larger clone one base away, and base qualities are not on file.

A single peripheral blood draw of about 120 mL on average was collected from each donor into heparinised tubes. A BD FACSAria II was used to sort naive, central memory, regulatory and stem cell-like memory CD4+ T cells with a panel that included CD45RO, CCR7, CD25, CD127, CD95 and CD27. Every sorted population had a purity above 98%. PBMCs were separated immediately by Lymphoprep density gradient centrifugation and were stained directly, without being cultured. To minimize batch effects, samples were stained and sorted in pairs, one healthy donor with one patient per experiment. The entire isolated RNA was reverse transcribed using the High Capacity cDNA Reverse Transcription Kit, and thus expressed TCRB transcripts were sequenced. Deep immunoSEQ sequencing was performed on naive, central memory and regulatory T cell samples, with an average of roughly 3.5 million total reads per sample. Sorted cells were lysed in RLT buffer and RNA was extracted with DNase-treated RNeasy Micro or Mini kits, depending on cell number. Each cell subset was processed on its own to prevent cross-contamination, while patient and healthy donor samples were processed together. The immunoSEQ multiplex PCR was used to amplify TCRB sequences from cDNA, yielding 87-bp fragments that span the CDR3 region. The amplicons were sequenced using the Illumina HiSeq platform. As for the original processing: Synthetic template baselines were used to correct PCR bias computationally, reads within Hamming distance 2 were collapsed together, and singletons that could not be merged were discarded. Reads were aligned against IMGT to assign V, D and J genes, CDR3 length and insertions or deletions at six rearrangement sites. Within each subset, clonotype counts were normalized to the number of sorted cells before true diversity and Gini coefficients were calculated with the tcR R package. The overlap coefficient, calculated on TCRB nucleotide sequences, was used to measure repertoire sharing. Out-of-frame TCRB sequences from naive cells were analyzed to stand in for the pre-selection repertoire. TCRdb provides this immuneACCESS table in a form limited to in-frame rearrangements. Some clones are lacking; in checked studies, under half of them reflect an unresolved V gene, and why the rest are absent is not known. D and trimming were read from the DNA, whereas the V and J calls and clone size are those reported in that table. The sample data list hundreds of thousands of clones, and roughly an eighth of these were observed just once. 0.02% to 0.025% of the sample is in the top ten clones.

General findings and caveats noted by the study authors: Because cDNA rather than genomic DNA was sequenced, highly expressing activated cells could have been over-represented, although no difference in activation and CD3 levels was found between groups. Type 1 diabetes patients showed a moderate but significant shortening of TCRB CDR3 length in all four CD4+ subsets. Naive, central memory and regulatory TCRB repertoires appeared to be more similar among patients than among healthy donors. Shorter templates might have been favored by PCR, but patient and control samples were amplified and corrected together, so both groups would have been affected equally by any skew. Only small numbers of individuals were included in the HLA sub-analyses, which left unresolved whether HLA type had any influence on TCRB rearrangement. Fewer insertions and more nucleotide deletions at VDJ recombination sites were observed in patients with type 1 diabetes, implying thymic rearrangement abnormalities.

Via the germline V gene, CDR1 is SGHVS and CDR2 FNYEAQ. From V the trimming removes 1 base and from J it removes 1 base, while the gene matches leave 2 bases of the junction unaccounted for. From cysteine to phenylalanine, the CDR3 is 16 amino acids long. Only the CDR3 part of the read is kept: 48 bases, read in frame from the first base. The receptor comes from a man aged 18 to 30 with type 1 diabetes. Here the chain combines TRBV7-6 and TRBJ2-2; the central 8 bases match TRBD1. The sequenced material came from naive CD4+ T cells from blood. In light of the paper, this sample's cell subset or site label describes: true naive CD4+ T cells. At the DNA level, the sequence is TGTGCCAGCAGCTTAGGACAGGGGATGAACACCGGGGAGCTGTTTTTT. It translates as CASSLGQGMNTGELFF.